Below are 23 T cell receptor beta chains sequenced from a single sample in a study of blood T cell repertoires in COVID-19 (TCRdb year 2020). Library generation was performed with the immunoSEQ multiplex PCR assay. TCRdb's version of the immuneACCESS table is confined to in-frame rearrangements and falls short of the full clone set. An unresolved V gene accounts for under half of the shortfall where checked; the remainder is of unknown origin. The sample records 430,000 or so clones, 88% of which are singletons. The ten largest clones add up to 1.5% to 2% of the sample. The sequencing sample was made of PBMCs or T cells enriched from blood (not recorded which). These receptors all come from a woman aged 40-49 years who had recovered from COVID-19.

The CDR3 loop reads CSVVTMGQIAKNIQYF. The DNA of the CDR3 is TGCAGCGTCGTTACTATGGGACAGATAGCCAAAAACATTCAGTACTTC. The chain combines TRBV29-1 with TRBJ2-4; 7 bases map to TRBD1. Germline lookup yields CDR1 SQVTM and CDR2 ANQGSEA. V lost 6 bases, J lost 0 bases, and 11 bases stayed unmatched. The CDR3 loop spans 16 amino acids. The whole variable domain, remainder taken from reference TRBV29-1 and TRBJ2-4, is SAVISQKPSRDICQRGTSLTIQCQVDSQVTMMFWYRQQPGQSLTLIATANQGSEATYESGFVIDKFPISRPNLTFSTLTVSNMSPEDSSIYLCSVVTMGQIAKNIQYFGAGTRLSVL.

V gene TRBV6-2 or TRBV6-3 combines with J gene TRBJ2-7; D ambiguous. The CDR3 extends over 13 amino acids. V was clipped by 2 bases and J by 4 bases, with 9 bases between them. Germline lookup yields CDR1 MNHEY and CDR2 SVGEGT. The CDR3, as DNA: TGTGCCAGCAGTTACAGAAAGGAGTACGAGCAGTACTTC. It codes for CASSYRKEYEQYF.

This chain uses TRBV12-3 or TRBV12-4 with TRBJ1-2; D might be TRBD1 (5 bases). This CDR3 region has 12 residues. The V and J ends lost 5 bases and 6 bases respectively, with 10 bases between them. The CDR3, as DNA: TGTGCCAGCAGTGGAGGGGTAAATGGCTACACCTTC. This gives the protein CASSGGVNGYTF.

The V call is TRBV5-1, the J call TRBJ1-1; D unclear. The CDR3 totals 13 residues. Germline CDR1 and CDR2: SGHRS and YFSETQ. V was pared by 6 bases and J by 4 bases, with 13 bases between. Here the CDR3 reads CASMRGGGTEAFF. CDR3 in DNA: TGCGCCAGCATGCGGGGAGGAGGCACTGAAGCTTTCTTT.

The chain joins TRBV5-1 to TRBJ1-1, with a tentative D call TRBD1 (5 bases). Between the trimmed V and J ends, which lost 1 base and 0 bases, there was a span of 10 bases. The CDR3 consists of 15 residues. Germline V CDR1 and CDR2: SGHRS, YFSETQ. CDR3: CASSLPGPMNTEAFF. The CDR3 region has the DNA TGCGCCAGCAGCTTGCCAGGGCCTATGAACACTGAAGCTTTCTTT.

The CDR3 protein is CASSSGQVNSPLHF. CDR3 coding DNA: TGTGCCAGCAGCTCGGGACAGGTTAATTCACCCCTCCACTTT. This chain joins TRBV5-5 and TRBJ1-6; TRBD1 agrees at 8 bases. The junction had 2 bases not matched to a gene; V was cut back by 3 bases and J by 6 bases. This CDR3 is built from 14 residues. Germline CDR1 is SGHKS and CDR2 is YYEKEE (reference sequence).

In regard to this clone: Other nucleotide sequences from this sample produce the same CDR3. The V and J genes are TRBV18 and TRBJ2-1, with TRBD1 identical over 7 bases. Germline V gene lookup returns CDR1 KGHSH and CDR2 LQKENI. Unmatched junction bases numbered 4, after V lost 1 base and J lost 4 bases. The CDR3 spans 15 residues. DNA of the CDR3: TGTGCCAGCTCACCACTAGCAGGGGGTTACAATGAGCAGTTCTTC. The encoded protein is CASSPLAGGYNEQFF.

The chain employs TRBV7-8 and TRBJ2-7, with D perhaps TRBD2 (6 bases). Germline V gene data show CDR1 as SGHVS and CDR2 as FQNEAQ. The V gene lost 5 bases and the J gene lost 0 bases, with 20 bases spanning the gap. The CDR3 is made up of 17 amino acids. The chain's CDR3 is CASSEVVSGLSSYEQYF. The CDR3 DNA follows: TGTGCCAGCAGCGAAGTAGTGTCGGGACTTAGCTCCTACGAGCAGTACTTC.

The chain couples TRBV9 to TRBJ2-7, with D perhaps TRBD1 (6 bases). CDR1 and CDR2 (germline): SGDLS, YYNGEE. Trimming stripped 0 bases from V and 3 bases from J, with 10 bases between. CDR3 length: 14 residues. The DNA of the CDR3 is TGTGCCAGCAGCGTAGGGACAGTGGGCTACGAGCAGTACTTC. Encoded protein: CASSVGTVGYEQYF. Complete variable domain (other parts from reference TRBV9 and TRBJ2-7): DSGVTQTPKHLITATGQRVTLRCSPRSGDLSVYWYQQSLDQGLQFLIQYYNGEERAKGNILERFSAQQFPDLHSELNLSSLELGDSALYFCASSVGTVGYEQYFGPGTRLTVT.

This clone qualifies as medium-sized (0.01 to 0.1%). V and J are TRBV12-3 or TRBV12-4 and TRBJ2-7; TRBD1 agrees at 7 bases. The V and J ends lost 4 bases and 10 bases, in that order; junction bases with no gene match: 7. The CDR3 spans 12 residues. CDR3 residues: CASSSTGRTQYF. CDR3 nucleotides: TGTGCCAGCAGTTCGACAGGGAGAACTCAGTACTTC.

The gene calls are TRBV27 and TRBJ2-2, with D uncertain. V was pared by 6 bases and J by 0 bases, with 11 bases between. In germline, CDR1 is MNHEY, CDR2 SMNVEV (reference sequence). The CDR3 is 15 residues long. CDR3 nucleotide sequence: TGTGCCAGCAGAAAAACAGCCGCGAACACCGGGGAGCTGTTTTTT. Translated, it gives CASRKTAANTGELFF.

This chain links TRBV7-9 with TRBJ2-1; possibly TRBD2 for D (6 bases). The V end was cut by 2 bases, the J end by 10 bases, with 18 bases between. Germline V lookup: CDR1 SEHNR, CDR2 FQNEAQ (reference sequence). The CDR3 is made up of 15 amino acids. The CDR3 coding sequence is TGTGCCAGCAGCTTAAAATCCGCGCGAGGGAGGGAGCAGTTCTTC. Translating gives CASSLKSARGREQFF.

This chain uses TRBV7-2 with TRBJ1-2, with D maybe TRBD1 (5 bases). The CDR3 consists of 15 residues. V was trimmed by 2 bases and J by 7 bases, leaving 17 bases between them. From germline, CDR1 is SGHTA and CDR2 FQGNSA. CDR3 in amino acids: CASSLSTDTYSGYTF. Here the CDR3 DNA reads TGTGCCAGCAGCTTATCGACAGATACCTATAGTGGCTACACCTTC.

This chain uses TRBV7-9 with TRBJ1-3; maybe TRBD1 (5 bases). This CDR3 comprises 14 residues. Germline assignment: CDR1 SEHNR and CDR2 FQNEAQ (reference sequence). The ends were cut back, 2 bases at V and 4 bases at J, with 9 bases in the middle. The CDR3 DNA reads TGTGCCAGCAGCTTACCGGGGGACGGAAACACCATATATTTT. Amino acid sequence: CASSLPGDGNTIYF.

The V gene is TRBV19, the J gene TRBJ2-1; perhaps TRBD1 as D (6 bases). The CDR3 has 13 amino acids. From germline, CDR1 is LNHDA and CDR2 SQIVND (reference sequence). V shed 6 bases and J shed 9 bases, with 15 bases lying between them. CDR3 bases: TGTGCCAGTAGCTTAGGGGGTCTTGGTGAGCAGTTCTTC. Amino acid sequence: CASSLGGLGEQFF.

V gene TRBV20-1 combines with J gene TRBJ2-7, with 11 bases matching TRBD2. The CDR3 has 15 amino acids. Per the germline V gene, CDR1 is DFQATT and CDR2 is SNEGSKA (reference sequence). The ends lost 3 bases at V and 3 bases at J; junction bases unmatched: 7. The CDR3 spells CSASGRLAGNYEQYF. In nucleotides, the CDR3 is TGCAGTGCTAGTGGTCGACTAGCGGGAAACTACGAGCAGTACTTC.

V and J are TRBV27 and TRBJ2-1, with 11 positions matching TRBD2. CDR1 and CDR2 from the germline V gene are MNHEY and SMNVEV (reference sequence). CDR3 length: 15 amino acids. V shed 7 bases, J shed 6 bases, and the junction held 8 bases outside the gene matches. This CDR3 reads CASTFSGRAGNEQFF. Here the CDR3 DNA reads TGTGCCAGCACTTTTAGCGGGAGGGCCGGCAATGAGCAGTTCTTC.

The chain couples TRBV27 to TRBJ2-3; D might be TRBD2 (5 bases). There are 16 residues in the CDR3. The germline V gene has CDR1 MNHEY and CDR2 SMNVEV (reference sequence). V was shortened by 2 bases and J by 3 bases, with 15 bases between the two germline ends. The CDR3 DNA follows: TGTGCCAGCAGTTTAAGGGCGGGTCTTCTAACAGATACGCAGTATTTT. Encoded protein: CASSLRAGLLTDTQYF.

The chain has TRBV10-2 and TRBJ1-2, with D perhaps TRBD1 (6 bases). Per the germline V gene, CDR1 is WSHSY and CDR2 is SAAADI. Trimming shortened V by 8 bases and J by 3 bases, and 13 bases separated the two germline ends. The CDR3 spans 13 residues. The CDR3 nucleotides read TGCGCCAGCTTGGACAGCCTTCACTATGGCTACACCTTC. Its protein is CASLDSLHYGYTF.

This chain links TRBV7-2 with TRBJ2-1; TRBD2 matches 7 bases. This CDR3 is 17 amino acids long. The germline V gene has CDR1 SGHTA and CDR2 FQGNSA. V was pared by 1 base and J by 6 bases, with 12 bases of the junction left unmatched. Here the CDR3 DNA reads TGTGCCAGCAGCTTAGATTGGGCGGGAGCGTCCCCCAATGAGCAGTTCTTC. Protein sequence: CASSLDWAGASPNEQFF.

The CDR3 DNA follows: TGTGCCTGGAGTGTACGGGGTCGGGTCGGGAGAAGCTCCTACAATGAGCAGTTCTTC. Its translation: CAWSVRGRVGRSSYNEQFF. The chain carries TRBV30 and TRBJ2-1; the D gene is possibly TRBD2 (6 bases). Germline CDR1 reads GTSNPN; CDR2 reads SVGIG (reference sequence). The CDR3 runs 19 residues. Trimming removed 0 bases from V and 0 bases from J, with 21 bases in between.

V and J are TRBV5-1 and TRBJ2-6; no firm D call. Germline CDR1 SGHRS, CDR2 YFSETQ. Trimming removed 4 bases from V and 0 bases from J, with 11 bases in between. This CDR3 spans 16 amino acids. The CDR3 DNA is TGCGCCAGCAGCACCCCGGCTAGCTCTGGGGCCAACGTCCTGACTTTC. It is translated as CASSTPASSGANVLTF. Combining the CDR3 with reference TRBV5-1 and TRBJ2-6 gives the whole variable domain KAGVTQTPRYLIKTRGQQVTLSCSPISGHRSVSWYQQTPGQGLQFLFEYFSETQRNKGNFPGRFSGRQFSNSRSEMNVSTLELGDSALYLCASSTPASSGANVLTFGAGSRLTVL.

This sequence joins TRBV28 and TRBJ1-2; 8 positions match TRBD1. The CDR3 sequence is 13 residues long. Trimming at V came to 8 bases and at J to 3 bases, leaving 5 bases not matched to a gene. Germline V gene data show CDR1 as MDHEN and CDR2 as SYDVKM. Written as DNA, the CDR3 is TGTGCCAGCGTTTCGGGACAGGACTATGGCTACACCTTC. Protein: CASVSGQDYGYTF.